Presented here are 18 T cell receptor beta chains from one specimen sequenced in a study of control samples from healthy donors and cancer patients. Clones were sequenced by immunoSEQ multiplex PCR, and TCRdb holds only the in-frame ones, with some missing. The profile covers 95,000 to 150,000 clones, with more than 75% appearing a single time and around 10% taken by the ten largest. The sequencing input was blood. These receptors all come from a man aged 25-40 years in good health.

The CDR3 nucleotides read TGTGCCAGCAGTAGCGGACAGGGATACTACGAGCAGTACGTC. Translated, it gives CASSSGQGYYEQYV. The chain is built from TRBV2 and TRBJ2-7; 8 bases agree with TRBD1. V lost 5 bases and J lost 3; bases outside the gene matches: 6. There are 14 residues in the CDR3. The germline V gene has CDR1 SNHLY and CDR2 FYNNEI.

This chain connects TRBV18 to TRBJ2-2; the D gene could be TRBD1 or TRBD2 (5 bases each). CDR1 KGHSH and CDR2 LQKENI come from the germline V gene. CDR3 length: 14 residues. V gave up 7 bases and J gave up 1 base, with 10 bases separating them. Written as DNA, the CDR3 is TGTGCCAGCTTATTGGGGGAGAACACCGGGGAGCTGTTTTTT. As protein: CASLLGENTGELFF. Full variable domain (remainder filled in from reference TRBV18 and TRBJ2-2): NAGVMQNPRHLVRRRGQEARLRCSPMKGHSHVYWYRQLPEEGLKFMVYLQKENIIDESGMPKERFSAEFPKEGPSILRIQQVVRGDSAAYFCASLLGENTGELFFGEGSRLTVL.

V usage is TRBV29-1 and J usage is TRBJ2-1; TRBD1 aligns across 8 bases. J lost 6 bases, V lost 5 bases, and 3 bases had no gene match. Germline CDR1 reads SQVTM; CDR2 reads ANQGSEA. This CDR3 is built from 12 residues. This CDR3 is CSVIGQGNEQFF. The CDR3 bases are TGCAGCGTTATAGGACAGGGCAATGAGCAGTTCTTC.

This chain connects TRBV6-5 to TRBJ1-4, with TRBD1 identical over 7 bases. V lost 4 bases to trimming and J lost 7 bases; unmatched junction nucleotides: 12. CDR3 size: 16 residues. CDR1 MNHEY and CDR2 SVGAGI come from the germline V gene. The CDR3: CASSLRGRTGVEKLFF. For the CDR3, the DNA is TGTGCCAGCAGTTTACGAGGCCGGACAGGAGTTGAAAAACTGTTTTTT.

The sample holds a few counts of this clone. In DNA form, the CDR3 reads TGTGCCAGCAGCGGTAGGGTTTCTTACGAGCAGTACTTC. Translation gives CASSGRVSYEQYF. This chain joins TRBV5-6 and TRBJ2-7; D gene uncertain. CDR3 size: 13 residues. Germline V gives CDR1 SGHDT, CDR2 YYEEEE. With 4 bases removed from V and 4 bases from J, the gap between germline ends came to 12 bases.

This sequence joins TRBV25-1 and TRBJ1-1; 7 bases are shared with TRBD1. This CDR3 has 15 amino acids. Germline trimming cut 6 bases from V and 0 bases from J; bases unmatched to any gene: 7. CDR1 MGHDK and CDR2 SYGVNS come from the germline V gene. The CDR3 bases are TGTGCCAGCAGGATACAAGGGGGCGTGAACACTGAAGCTTTCTTT. Translated: CASRIQGGVNTEAFF. Full variable domain (missing parts from reference TRBV25-1 and TRBJ1-1): EADIYQTPRYLVIGTGKKITLECSQTMGHDKMYWYQQDPGMELHLIHYSYGVNSTEKGDLSSESTVSRIRTEHFPLTLESARPSHTSQYLCASRIQGGVNTEAFFGQGTRLTVV.

The genes are TRBV5-1 and TRBJ1-4; perhaps TRBD1 as D (5 bases). Germline lookup yields CDR1 SGHRS and CDR2 YFSETQ. V shed 4 bases and J shed 7 bases, with 14 bases lying between them. The CDR3 sequence is 14 residues long. The CDR3 sequence: CASSIGAGSEKLFF. The CDR3 bases are TGCGCCAGCAGCATTGGGGCAGGGAGTGAAAAACTGTTTTTT.

The chain is built from TRBV18 and TRBJ2-1; D is possibly TRBD1 (6 bases). The ends were cut back, 3 bases at V and 4 bases at J, with 10 bases in the middle. The CDR3 contains 14 residues. CDR1 and CDR2 (germline): KGHSH, LQKENI. The CDR3 DNA follows: TGTGCCAGCTCACCTCAAGGACAGTACAATGAGCAGTTCTTC. It specifies CASSPQGQYNEQFF.

This chain joins TRBV5-5 and TRBJ1-1; D gene ambiguous. Trimming removed 0 bases from V and 2 bases from J, with 8 bases in between. The CDR3 spans 14 residues. Germline CDR1 and CDR2: SGHKS and YYEKEE (reference sequence). Written as DNA, the CDR3 is TGTGCCAGCAGCTTGGTCCCAATAAACACTGAAGCTTTCTTT. Translation gives CASSLVPINTEAFF.

This clone has just one count. The chain links TRBV21-1 to TRBJ2-7; TRBD1, the table's D call, lacks a check against the DNA. TRBV21-1 is reported as a pseudogene. This CDR3 region has 16 residues. This CDR3 reads CASSKEEGQDDYEQYF. In DNA, the CDR3 is TGTGCCAGCAGCAAAGAAGAGGGACAGGACGACTACGAGCAGTACTTC.

V gene TRBV5-4 combines with J gene TRBJ1-4, with unresolved D. The CDR3 covers 13 residues. Germline V gene data show CDR1 as SGHNT and CDR2 as YYREEE (reference sequence). V lost 0 bases and J lost 4, with 4 bases in between. As DNA, the CDR3 is TGTGCCAGCAGCTTGGCCTTTAATGAAAAACTGTTTTTT. It is translated as CASSLAFNEKLFF.

This chain's CDR3 is CASSEGRSYNSPLHF. CDR3 DNA: TGTGCCAGCAGTGAAGGCAGGTCCTATAATTCACCCCTCCACTTT. V and J are TRBV2 and TRBJ1-6; D remains ambiguous. The CDR3 length is 15 residues. The ends were cut back, 1 base at V and 1 base at J, with 5 bases in the middle. Germline CDR1 reads SNHLY; CDR2 reads FYNNEI.

The chain has TRBV2 and TRBJ1-5; TRBD1 is a possible D gene (6 bases). Germline values: CDR1 SNHLY, CDR2 FYNNEI. V lost 4 bases to trimming and J lost 6 bases, with 10 bases between them. The CDR3 sequence is 13 residues long. CDR3 protein: CASSAQGSQPQHF. DNA for the CDR3: TGTGCCAGCAGTGCTCAGGGGAGTCAGCCCCAGCATTTT.

Points on this clone: It is unclear where the CDR3 begins or ends on the DNA, so no DNA is shown, and the CDR3 is as TCRdb lists it. CDR3 sequence: CASSTSREGGNQPQHF. J is TRBJ1-5 and V is TRBV2. Looked up from germline, CDR1 is SNHLY and CDR2 is FYNNEI. The CDR3 is 16 amino acids long, termini counted.

The chain uses TRBV9 and TRBJ2-5, with D maybe TRBD2 (6 bases). V gave up 4 bases and J gave up 4 bases, with 17 bases separating them. In germline, CDR1 is SGDLS, CDR2 YYNGEE. This CDR3 has 15 residues. Here the CDR3 reads CASSPAPTSGETQYF. The CDR3 nucleotides are TGTGCCAGCAGCCCCGCTCCGACTAGTGGAGAGACCCAGTACTTC.

This clone was seen only once. The rearrangement joins TRBV4-1 to TRBJ1-4, with D uncertain. V was cut by 0 bases and J by 7 bases, with 15 bases left in between. The CDR3 is made up of 16 amino acids. Per the germline V gene, CDR1 is MGHRA and CDR2 is YSYEKL. This CDR3 reads CASSQDRAIVAEKLFF. The CDR3 DNA follows: TGCGCCAGCAGCCAAGATAGGGCTATCGTCGCTGAAAAACTGTTTTTT.

The rearrangement uses TRBV9 and TRBJ1-1, with D unclear. CDR1 is SGDLS and CDR2 is YYNGEE in the germline V gene. This CDR3 is built from 12 residues. V lost 4 bases and J 2 bases, leaving 6 bases between the germline ends. The DNA of the CDR3 is TGTGCCAGCAGCTTCTCTAACACTGAAGCTTTCTTT. This sequence encodes CASSFSNTEAFF.

The V and J genes are TRBV7-9 and TRBJ2-2; D remains ambiguous. Germline lookup yields CDR1 SEHNR and CDR2 FQNEAQ (reference sequence). The V gene lost 1 base and the J gene lost 1 base, with 4 bases spanning the gap. CDR3 length: 14 residues. CDR3 nucleotides: TGTGCCAGCAGCTTAGGGGAGAACACCGGGGAGCTGTTTTTT. It codes for CASSLGENTGELFF.